The present T cell receptor beta chain was sequenced within a study of T-cell memory formation after mild COVID-19. A single record per CDR3 protein comes from TCRdb applying MiXCR to the 5' RACE reads. The sample contains some 120,000 distinct CDR3 sequences, around a sixth of which appear only once. The J segment lost 0 bases and the V segment lost 4 bases, leaving 1 base of the junction unmatched. Germline CDR1 is MDHEN and CDR2 is SYDVKM. The CDR3 loop spans 14 amino acids. This clonotype was observed a handful of times. This TCR was recovered from an adult woman who had mild COVID-19 (a few samples of this study predate the infection). Cell type and time point are not known. Sequenced input: PBMCs or a T cell subset sorted from them (not recorded which). The gene calls are TRBV28 and TRBJ2-7, with 9 bases lining up with TRBD1. In DNA form, the CDR3 reads TGTGCCAGCAGTTGGGACAGGGTCTCCTACGAGCAGTACTTC. Encoded protein: CASSWDRVSYEQYF. Complete variable domain (other parts from reference TRBV28 and TRBJ2-7): DVKVTQSSRYLVKRTGEKVFLECVQDMDHENMFWYRQDPGLGLRLIYFSYDVKMKEKGDIPEGYSVSREKKERFSLILESASTNQTSMYLCASSWDRVSYEQYFGPGTRLTVT.